These 19 T cell receptor beta chains were all obtained from the same sample, sequenced in a study of blood T cell repertoires in COVID-19. Using immunoSEQ multiplex PCR, the repertoire was profiled, and TCRdb retains in-frame clones only, with some absent. Here the sample spans 230,000 or so clones, approximately 80% being singletons. Sequenced input: peripheral blood. These receptors came from an elderly woman with COVID-19, enrolled during active disease.

The rearrangement uses TRBV6-5 and TRBJ1-6; 9 nucleotides align to TRBD1. With V trimmed by 4 bases and J by 9 bases, 10 bases remained unmatched. CDR1 is MNHEY, CDR2 SVGAGI, per germline. The CDR3 length is 16 residues. The CDR3 region has the DNA TGTGCCAGCAGTTTACTACAGGGGGCGTCTGGTTCACCCCTCCACTTT. Amino acids: CASSLLQGASGSPLHF.

The chain carries TRBV6-1 and TRBJ2-3; 12 nucleotides line up with TRBD2. Germline V lookup: CDR1 MNHNS, CDR2 SASEGT. Germline trimming cut 0 bases from V and 4 bases from J; bases unmatched to any gene: 11. This CDR3 region has 19 residues. The CDR3: CASSEAGLAGGIYSDTQYF. The CDR3 nucleotides read TGTGCCAGCAGTGAAGCAGGGCTAGCGGGGGGGATATACTCAGATACGCAGTATTTT.

This rearrangement joins TRBV9 to TRBJ2-2; D is possibly TRBD1 (6 bases). CDR3 size: 14 residues. The V end lost 3 bases, the J end lost 4 bases, and 10 bases lay between the germline ends. The germline gives CDR1 SGDLS, CDR2 YYNGEE. The CDR3, as DNA: TGTGCCAGCAGCGCCACAGGGTTCACCGGGGAGCTGTTTTTT. Translation gives CASSATGFTGELFF.

The chain carries TRBV7-9 and TRBJ1-1; possibly TRBD1 for D (5 bases). V was clipped by 8 bases and J by 11 bases, with 15 bases between them. The germline V gene encodes CDR1 SEHNR and CDR2 FQNEAQ (reference sequence). The CDR3 is 11 amino acids. The CDR3 sequence is CASGQGAGAFF. The CDR3 DNA follows: TGTGCCAGCGGGCAAGGGGCCGGGGCTTTCTTT.

This clone was seen more than once but under ten times. The CDR3 loop reads CASSLRGASNQPQHF. The CDR3 nucleotides are TGTGCCAGCAGCTTACGGGGGGCATCCAATCAGCCCCAGCATTTT. This chain links TRBV7-9 with TRBJ1-5; TRBD1 might be the D (6 bases). Germline lookup yields CDR1 SEHNR and CDR2 FQNEAQ (reference sequence). V lost 2 bases, J lost 3 bases, and 11 bases lay in between. The CDR3 consists of 15 residues.

Remarks on this clone: The same CDR3 also results from other DNA sequences found in this sample. The chain is built from TRBV10-1 and TRBJ2-1; TRBD1 might be the D (6 bases). CDR1 WNHNN and CDR2 SYGVQD come from the germline V gene (reference sequence). The V and J ends lost 6 bases and 4 bases respectively, with 10 bases between them. The CDR3 is 13 amino acids. The CDR3 is CASSPGQYNEQFF. The CDR3 nucleotides read TGCGCCAGCAGCCCTGGACAGTACAATGAGCAGTTCTTC.

The chain employs TRBV5-1 and TRBJ2-3; D is unclear. The CDR3 is 13 residues long. Per germline, CDR1 SGHRS and CDR2 YFSETQ. With 3 bases removed from V and 1 base from J, the gap between germline ends came to 6 bases. The CDR3 DNA follows: TGCGCCAGCAGCTCGTTAGGCACAGATACGCAGTATTTT. Translated, it gives CASSSLGTDTQYF.

The rearrangement links TRBV5-4 to TRBJ2-3; 12 bases align to TRBD2. CDR3 length equals 15 residues. The germline V gene encodes CDR1 SGHNT and CDR2 YYREEE (reference sequence). J gave up 5 bases and V 4 bases, and 5 bases lay outside the gene matches. CDR3 protein: CASSLAGGPGDTQYF. The CDR3 bases are TGTGCCAGCAGCCTAGCGGGAGGGCCTGGAGATACGCAGTATTTT.

This chain uses TRBV13 with TRBJ1-1, with 9 bases aligning to TRBD1. This CDR3 contains 16 residues. V lost 5 bases and J lost 0; bases outside the gene matches: 7. CDR1 and CDR2 from the germline V gene are PRHDT and FYEKMQ (reference sequence). CDR3 nucleotide sequence: TGTGCCAGCAGCCTCAGACAGGGGGGATTGAACACTGAAGCTTTCTTT. Translated, it gives CASSLRQGGLNTEAFF.

The chain recombines TRBV11-2 with TRBJ1-2; D call uncertain. Deletions cut 11 bases from V and 8 bases from J, with 15 bases between. Germline V gene data show CDR1 as SGHAT and CDR2 as FQNNGV. The CDR3 contains 11 residues. The chain's CDR3 is CASSRASGYTF. The CDR3 DNA reads TGTGCCTCGTCGAGGGCGAGCGGCTACACCTTC.

The chain employs TRBV5-4 and TRBJ1-1; the match to TRBD1 covers 8 bases. Germline V CDR1 and CDR2: SGHNT, YYREEE (reference sequence). Unmatched junction bases numbered 2, after V lost 0 bases and J lost 1 base. CDR3 length: 15 residues. In DNA form, the CDR3 reads TGTGCCAGCAGCTTGGCCGACAGGGGGAACACTGAAGCTTTCTTT. This translates into CASSLADRGNTEAFF.

V usage is TRBV7-2 and J usage is TRBJ2-3; 15 positions match TRBD2. V gave up 4 bases and J gave up 0 bases; unmatched junction bases: 8. CDR1 is SGHTA and CDR2 is FQGNSA in the germline V gene. The CDR3 contains 19 residues. The CDR3: CASSSGLAGGNPSTDTQYF. The CDR3 DNA is TGTGCCAGCAGCTCGGGACTAGCGGGAGGTAACCCTAGCACAGATACGCAGTATTTT.

This sequence joins TRBV24-1 and TRBJ2-1, with 11 nucleotides matching TRBD2. The CDR3 extends over 16 amino acids. Germline V gives CDR1 KGHDR, CDR2 SFDVKD. V shed 5 bases and J 5 bases; nucleotides not matched to a gene: 7. The CDR3 sequence: CATSGDTSGGDNEQFF. The CDR3 bases are TGTGCCACCAGTGGCGATACTAGCGGGGGTGACAATGAGCAGTTCTTC.

The chain carries TRBV4-3 and TRBJ2-7; the match to TRBD1 covers 10 bases. This CDR3 has 14 residues. Germline CDR1 LGHNA, CDR2 YSLEER. V lost 3 bases, J lost 4 bases, and 3 bases stayed unmatched. The DNA for the CDR3 is TGCGCCAGCAGCCACCGGACAGGGGGGTACGAGCAGTACTTC. Translated: CASSHRTGGYEQYF.

The chain employs TRBV9 and TRBJ2-3; TRBD1 is a possible D gene (6 bases). The CDR3 is made up of 15 amino acids. CDR1 SGDLS and CDR2 YYNGEE come from the germline V gene. V shed 2 bases and J shed 2 bases, with 12 bases lying between them. The CDR3 sequence is CASSVGARVTDTQYF. In DNA form, the CDR3 reads TGTGCCAGCAGCGTGGGGGCGCGAGTCACAGATACGCAGTATTTT.

V and J are TRBV6-6 and TRBJ2-3; 11 bases agree with TRBD2. With V trimmed by 4 bases and J by 3 bases, 3 bases remained unmatched. CDR1 and CDR2 (germline): MNHNY, SVGAGI (reference sequence). The CDR3 loop spans 15 amino acids. This CDR3 is CASSSTSGGTDTQYF. As DNA, the CDR3 is TGTGCCAGCAGTTCCACTAGCGGGGGTACAGATACGCAGTATTTT.

V is TRBV7-9 and J is TRBJ2-1; D gene ambiguous. CDR1 SEHNR and CDR2 FQNEAQ come from the germline V gene (reference sequence). Trimming cost V 5 bases and J 3 bases, with 11 bases left between them. The CDR3 spans 14 residues. CDR3 nucleotides: TGTGCCAGCAGCAAGTCAACCAGCTACAATGAGCAGTTCTTC. Its protein product is CASSKSTSYNEQFF.

This clone was counted between two and nine times. The V and J genes are TRBV30 and TRBJ1-3; possibly TRBD1 for D (5 bases). The CDR3 consists of 18 residues. Germline-derived CDR1 and CDR2 are GTSNPN and SVGIG (reference sequence). V dropped 2 bases and J dropped 1 base, with 21 bases sitting between them. CDR3 amino acids: CAWSPLRDWASSGNTIYF. The CDR3 DNA reads as TGTGCCTGGAGTCCACTCCGGGACTGGGCCTCTTCTGGAAACACCATATATTTT.

The chain employs TRBV6-5 and TRBJ2-2, with 7 bases identical to TRBD1. With 8 bases clipped from V and 7 bases from J, the junction kept 4 bases outside the gene matches. CDR3 length equals 12 residues. Germline CDR1 reads MNHEY; CDR2 reads SVGAGI. The CDR3 loop reads CASSHRGGELFF. CDR3 sequence (DNA): TGTGCCAGCTCCCACAGGGGCGGGGAGCTGTTTTTT.